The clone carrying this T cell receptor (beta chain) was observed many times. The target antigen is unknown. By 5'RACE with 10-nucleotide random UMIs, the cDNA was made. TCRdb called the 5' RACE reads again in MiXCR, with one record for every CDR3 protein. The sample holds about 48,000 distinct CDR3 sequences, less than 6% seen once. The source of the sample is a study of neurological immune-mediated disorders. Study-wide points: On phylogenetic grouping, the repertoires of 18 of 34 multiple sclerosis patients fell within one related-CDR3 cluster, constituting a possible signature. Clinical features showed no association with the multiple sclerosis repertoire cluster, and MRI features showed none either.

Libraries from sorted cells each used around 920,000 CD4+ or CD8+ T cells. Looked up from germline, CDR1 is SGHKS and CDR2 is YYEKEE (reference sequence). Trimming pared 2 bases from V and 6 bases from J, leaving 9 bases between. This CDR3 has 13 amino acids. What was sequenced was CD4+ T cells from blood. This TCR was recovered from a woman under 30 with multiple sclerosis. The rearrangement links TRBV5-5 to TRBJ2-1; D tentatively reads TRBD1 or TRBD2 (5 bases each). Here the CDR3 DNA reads TGTGCCAGCAGCTTAATTGGGGGCAATGAGCAGTTCTTC. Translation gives CASSLIGGNEQFF.